This TCR beta chain was retrieved from a study of CD8+ T cells in alopecia areata. Treatment specified: oral pan-JAK inhibitor, 5-10 mg twice daily. Study-level points and caveats: For baseline CD8+ expansion, any link to response stays uncertain with one nonresponder.

Germline assignment: CDR1 SQVTM and CDR2 ANQGSEA. V gave up 7 bases and J gave up 4 bases, with 9 bases separating them. This CDR3 is built from 11 residues. Reverse transcription of extracted RNA yielded cDNA, which provided the sequencing template. Clones were read by immunoSEQ multiplex PCR, and TCRdb kept only the in-frame ones, dropping some. The table includes 150,000 to 200,000 clones, approximately 57% detected once. As regards this clone: What it binds is unknown.

The clonotype was recovered from a human donor with alopecia areata. This sequence joins TRBV29-1 and TRBJ2-3; tentative D call: TRBD2 (5 bases). Sequenced material: CD4+ T cells sorted from blood, taken at week 24, from a patient treated with tofacitinib. CDR3 DNA: TGCAGCGCTAGCTTTTCAGATACGCAGTATTTT. This sequence encodes CSASFSDTQYF.